The sequence of this TCR beta chain was determined in a study of blood T cell repertoires in COVID-19. Study information: T cells, B-cell-depleted T cells, or PBMCs supplied cDNA or gDNA.

Repertoires were generated with immunoSEQ multiplex PCR, while TCRdb's copy carries only in-frame clones and drops some. The sample lists about 100,000 clones; roughly 87% were seen once. This CDR3 has 15 residues. From germline, CDR1 is LNHDA and CDR2 SQIVND (reference sequence). V trimming: 7 bases; J trimming: 9 bases; junction bases outside the gene matches: 13. The origin of this receptor is a man aged 30 to 45 in a cohort sampled during active COVID-19. The sample consisted of peripheral blood. The gene calls are TRBV19 and TRBJ2-2, with TRBD2 matching over 8 bases. This chain's CDR3 is CASIQAGALPRELFF. Written as DNA, the CDR3 is TGTGCCAGTATTCAAGCGGGGGCCCTACCCAGGGAGCTGTTTTTT.